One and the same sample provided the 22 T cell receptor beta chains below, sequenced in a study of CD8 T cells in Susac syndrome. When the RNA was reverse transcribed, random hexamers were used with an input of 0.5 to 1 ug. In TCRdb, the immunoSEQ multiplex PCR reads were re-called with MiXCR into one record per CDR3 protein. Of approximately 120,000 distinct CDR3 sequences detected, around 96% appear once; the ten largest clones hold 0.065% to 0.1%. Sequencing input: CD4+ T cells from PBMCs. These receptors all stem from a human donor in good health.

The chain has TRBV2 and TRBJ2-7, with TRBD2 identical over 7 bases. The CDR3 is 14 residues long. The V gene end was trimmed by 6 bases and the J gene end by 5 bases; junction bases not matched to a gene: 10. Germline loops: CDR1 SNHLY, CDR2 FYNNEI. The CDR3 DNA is TGTGCCAGCAGCGGGGGAGGGCCCGGGAACGAGCAGTACTTC. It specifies CASSGGGPGNEQYF.

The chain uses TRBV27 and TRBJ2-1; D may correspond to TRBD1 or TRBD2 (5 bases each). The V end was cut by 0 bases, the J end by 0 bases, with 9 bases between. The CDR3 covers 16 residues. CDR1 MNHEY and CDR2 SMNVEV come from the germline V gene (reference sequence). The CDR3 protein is CASSLSEGLSYNEQFF. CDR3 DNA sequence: TGTGCCAGCAGTTTATCTGAGGGGCTCTCCTACAATGAGCAGTTCTTC.

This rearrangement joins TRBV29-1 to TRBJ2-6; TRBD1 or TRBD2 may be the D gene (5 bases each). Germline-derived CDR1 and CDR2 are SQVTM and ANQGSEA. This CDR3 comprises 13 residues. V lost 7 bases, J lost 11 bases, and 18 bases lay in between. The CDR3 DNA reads TGCAGCGCTCGGGACCCGGTGGACCACGTCCTGACTTTC. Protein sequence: CSARDPVDHVLTF.

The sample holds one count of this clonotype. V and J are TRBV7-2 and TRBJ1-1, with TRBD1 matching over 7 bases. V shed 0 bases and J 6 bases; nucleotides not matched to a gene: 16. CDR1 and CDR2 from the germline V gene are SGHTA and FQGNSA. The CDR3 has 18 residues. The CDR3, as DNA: TGTGCCAGCAGCTTAGCGTGGGCAGGGGGAAGCATTGGCGCTGAAGCTTTCTTT. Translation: CASSLAWAGGSIGAEAFF.

The CDR3 spells CASSPYAGELFF. As DNA, the CDR3 is TGTGCCAGCTCACCTTACGCCGGGGAGCTGTTTTTT. The chain couples TRBV18 to TRBJ2-2, with unresolved D. Trimming left V 3 bases short and J 6 bases short, with 5 bases between. The CDR3 length is 12 residues. CDR1 KGHSH and CDR2 LQKENI come from the germline V gene.

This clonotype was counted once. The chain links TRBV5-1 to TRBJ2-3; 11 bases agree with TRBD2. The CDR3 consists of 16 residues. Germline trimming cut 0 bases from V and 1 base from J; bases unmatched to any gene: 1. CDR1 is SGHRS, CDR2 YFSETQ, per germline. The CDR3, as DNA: TGCGCCAGCAGCTTGGAGACTAGCGGGGGCACAGATACGCAGTATTTT. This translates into CASSLETSGGTDTQYF. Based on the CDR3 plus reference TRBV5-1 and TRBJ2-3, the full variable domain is KAGVTQTPRYLIKTRGQQVTLSCSPISGHRSVSWYQQTPGQGLQFLFEYFSETQRNKGNFPGRFSGRQFSNSRSEMNVSTLELGDSALYLCASSLETSGGTDTQYFGPGTRLTVL.

Here the CDR3 reads CASRLEDRENYGYTF. The CDR3 DNA sequence: TGTGCCAGCAGATTGGAGGACAGGGAGAACTATGGCTACACCTTC. The chain carries TRBV3-1 and TRBJ1-2; 8 nucleotides line up with TRBD1. The CDR3 totals 15 residues. The junction had 8 bases not matched to a gene; V was cut back by 6 bases and J by 2 bases. CDR1 and CDR2 from the germline V gene are LGHDT and YNNKEL (reference sequence).

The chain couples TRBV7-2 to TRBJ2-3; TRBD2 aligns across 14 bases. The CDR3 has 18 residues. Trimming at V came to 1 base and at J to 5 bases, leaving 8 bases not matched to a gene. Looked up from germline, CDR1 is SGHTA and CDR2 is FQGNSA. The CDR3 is CASSLVPGLAGAKDTQYF. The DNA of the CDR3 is TGTGCCAGCAGCTTAGTGCCGGGACTAGCGGGAGCTAAAGATACGCAGTATTTT.

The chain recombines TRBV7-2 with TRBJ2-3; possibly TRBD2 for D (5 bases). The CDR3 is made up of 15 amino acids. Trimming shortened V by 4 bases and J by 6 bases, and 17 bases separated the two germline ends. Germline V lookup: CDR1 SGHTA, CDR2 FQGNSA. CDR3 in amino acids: CASSSARESFDTQYF. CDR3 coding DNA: TGTGCCAGCAGCTCCGCGAGGGAGTCGTTCGATACGCAGTATTTT.

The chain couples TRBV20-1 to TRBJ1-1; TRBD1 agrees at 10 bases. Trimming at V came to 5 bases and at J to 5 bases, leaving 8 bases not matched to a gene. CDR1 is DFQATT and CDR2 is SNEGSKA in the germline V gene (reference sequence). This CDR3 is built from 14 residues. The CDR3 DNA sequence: TGCAGTGCTTATGGGGACAGGGGAAGGACTGAAGCTTTCTTT. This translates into CSAYGDRGRTEAFF.

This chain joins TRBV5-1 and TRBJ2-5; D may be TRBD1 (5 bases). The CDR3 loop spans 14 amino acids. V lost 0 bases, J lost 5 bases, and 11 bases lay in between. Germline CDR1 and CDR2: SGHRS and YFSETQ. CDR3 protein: CASSLEVNRETQYF. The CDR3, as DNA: TGCGCCAGCAGCTTGGAAGTAAACAGGGAGACCCAGTACTTC.

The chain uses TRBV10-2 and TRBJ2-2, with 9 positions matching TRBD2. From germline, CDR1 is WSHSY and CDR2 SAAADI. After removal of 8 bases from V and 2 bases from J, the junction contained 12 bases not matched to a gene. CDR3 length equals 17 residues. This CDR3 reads CASLISIAGVNTGELFF. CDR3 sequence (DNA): TGCGCCAGCTTGATATCAATAGCGGGAGTTAACACCGGGGAGCTGTTTTTT.

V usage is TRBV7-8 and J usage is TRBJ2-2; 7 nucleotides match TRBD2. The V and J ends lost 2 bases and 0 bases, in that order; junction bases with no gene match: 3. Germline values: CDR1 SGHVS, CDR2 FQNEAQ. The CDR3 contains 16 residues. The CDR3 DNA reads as TGTGCCAGCAGCTTAAGGGCGGGGGCGAACACCGGGGAGCTGTTTTTT. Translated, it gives CASSLRAGANTGELFF.

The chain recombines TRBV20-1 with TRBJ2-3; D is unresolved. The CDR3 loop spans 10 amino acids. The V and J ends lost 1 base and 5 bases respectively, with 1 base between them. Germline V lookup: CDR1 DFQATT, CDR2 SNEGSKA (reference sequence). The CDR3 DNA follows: TGCAGTGCTAGAGTAGATACGCAGTATTTT. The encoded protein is CSARVDTQYF.

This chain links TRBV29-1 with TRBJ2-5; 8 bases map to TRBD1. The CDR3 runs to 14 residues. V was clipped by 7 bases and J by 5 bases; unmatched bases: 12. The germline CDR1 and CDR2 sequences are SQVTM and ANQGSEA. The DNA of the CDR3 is TGCAGCGCCCAACTAGGACAGGGCCGGGAGACCCAGTACTTC. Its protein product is CSAQLGQGRETQYF. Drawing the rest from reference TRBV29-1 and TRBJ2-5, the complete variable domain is SAVISQKPSRDICQRGTSLTIQCQVDSQVTMMFWYRQQPGQSLTLIATANQGSEATYESGFVIDKFPISRPNLTFSTLTVSNMSPEDSSIYLCSAQLGQGRETQYFGPGTRLLVL.

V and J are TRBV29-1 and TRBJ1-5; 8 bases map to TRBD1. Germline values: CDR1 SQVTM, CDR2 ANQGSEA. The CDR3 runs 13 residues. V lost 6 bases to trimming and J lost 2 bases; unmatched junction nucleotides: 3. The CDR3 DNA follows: TGCAGCGTCGAGACAGGGGGCAATCAGCCCCAGCATTTT. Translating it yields CSVETGGNQPQHF.

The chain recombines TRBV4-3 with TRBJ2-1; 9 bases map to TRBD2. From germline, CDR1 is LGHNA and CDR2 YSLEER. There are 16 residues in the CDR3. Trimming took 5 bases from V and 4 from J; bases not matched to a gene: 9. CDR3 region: CASSWYSGSDYNEQFF. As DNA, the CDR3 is TGCGCCAGCAGCTGGTATAGCGGGAGCGATTACAATGAGCAGTTCTTC.

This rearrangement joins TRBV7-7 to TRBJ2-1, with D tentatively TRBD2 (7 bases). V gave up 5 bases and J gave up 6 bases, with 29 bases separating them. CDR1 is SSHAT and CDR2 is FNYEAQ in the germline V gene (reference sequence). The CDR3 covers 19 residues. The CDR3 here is CASSRFIAGDRSVPNEQFF. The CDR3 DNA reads TGTGCCAGCAGCCGTTTTATAGCGGGTGACAGGTCGGTACCCAATGAGCAGTTCTTC.

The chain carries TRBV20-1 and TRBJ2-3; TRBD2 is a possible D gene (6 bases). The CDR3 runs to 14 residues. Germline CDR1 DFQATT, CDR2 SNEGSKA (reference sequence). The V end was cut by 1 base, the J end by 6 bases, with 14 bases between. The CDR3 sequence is CSARAGDPSDTQYF. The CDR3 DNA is TGCAGTGCTAGAGCGGGGGACCCTTCGGATACGCAGTATTTT.

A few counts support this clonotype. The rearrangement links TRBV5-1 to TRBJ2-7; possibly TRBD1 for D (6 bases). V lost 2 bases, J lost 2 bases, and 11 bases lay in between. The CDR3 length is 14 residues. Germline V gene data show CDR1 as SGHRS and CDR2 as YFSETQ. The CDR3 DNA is TGCGCCAGCAGCTTTGGGGGCGGACCCTACGAGCAGTACTTC. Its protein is CASSFGGGPYEQYF.

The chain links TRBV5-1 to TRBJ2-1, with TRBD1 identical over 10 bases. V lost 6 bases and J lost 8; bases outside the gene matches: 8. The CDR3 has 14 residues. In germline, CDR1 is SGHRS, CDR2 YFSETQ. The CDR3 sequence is CASNRDRGDDEQFF. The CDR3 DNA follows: TGCGCCAGCAACCGGGACAGGGGAGATGATGAGCAGTTCTTC.

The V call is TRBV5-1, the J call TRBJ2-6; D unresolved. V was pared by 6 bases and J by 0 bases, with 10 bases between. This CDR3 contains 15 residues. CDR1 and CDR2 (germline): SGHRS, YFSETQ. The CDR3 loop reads CASNNGYSGANVLTF. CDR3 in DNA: TGCGCCAGCAACAACGGATACTCTGGGGCCAACGTCCTGACTTTC.